This TCR beta chain was recovered during a study of shared clonotypes between healthy human individuals. Cells designated naive CD8 were CD45RO-negative and were positively selected for CCR7, with terminally differentiated effector memory CD45RA+ cells excluded. V lost 1 base, J lost 9 bases, and 6 bases stayed unmatched. The CDR3 spans 14 residues. Germline values: CDR1 SNHLY, CDR2 FYNNEI. Some clones are missing from TCRdb's copy, which holds only in-frame ones; the method was immunoSEQ multiplex PCR. This sample carries about 820,000 clones, roughly 92% of them seen once, and the ten largest clones take approximately 25%.

This TCR derives from a man aged 25-45 years in good health. V is TRBV2 and J is TRBJ2-4; 7 positions match TRBD1. The sample consisted of naive CD8+ T cells sorted from blood. The DNA for the CDR3 is TGTGCCAGCAGTGAAGGACAGGGAGTGGTCATTCAGTACTTC. It encodes CASSEGQGVVIQYF.